This T cell receptor beta chain was retrieved from a study of OX40 agonist ivuxolimab in advanced cancers. For the study at large: Over 30% of patients had received prior checkpoint inhibitor therapy.

Method: immunoSEQ multiplex PCR; TCRdb's copy keeps in-frame clones and lacks some. The data hold roughly 7,000 clones, with roughly 88% observed a single time. As to this clone: Its target is unknown.

Points from the study as a whole: CD8+ T cells were the subset that, on average, had more expanded clones than CD4+.

This CDR3 has 14 residues. Trimming cost V 3 bases and J 8 bases; bases outside gene matches: 7. Germline CDR1 SNHLY, CDR2 FYNNEI. This TCR was sampled from an adult with an advanced solid tumor such as melanoma, head and neck, liver or kidney cancer. The chain has TRBV2 and TRBJ1-2; 9 bases fit TRBD1. This specimen was CD4+ or CD8+ T cells sorted from blood, taken in a trial of the OX40 agonist ivuxolimab. In DNA, the CDR3 is TGTGCCAGCAGTGAGGGGGGACAGGGTTACGGCTACACCTTC. Its protein product is CASSEGGQGYGYTF.